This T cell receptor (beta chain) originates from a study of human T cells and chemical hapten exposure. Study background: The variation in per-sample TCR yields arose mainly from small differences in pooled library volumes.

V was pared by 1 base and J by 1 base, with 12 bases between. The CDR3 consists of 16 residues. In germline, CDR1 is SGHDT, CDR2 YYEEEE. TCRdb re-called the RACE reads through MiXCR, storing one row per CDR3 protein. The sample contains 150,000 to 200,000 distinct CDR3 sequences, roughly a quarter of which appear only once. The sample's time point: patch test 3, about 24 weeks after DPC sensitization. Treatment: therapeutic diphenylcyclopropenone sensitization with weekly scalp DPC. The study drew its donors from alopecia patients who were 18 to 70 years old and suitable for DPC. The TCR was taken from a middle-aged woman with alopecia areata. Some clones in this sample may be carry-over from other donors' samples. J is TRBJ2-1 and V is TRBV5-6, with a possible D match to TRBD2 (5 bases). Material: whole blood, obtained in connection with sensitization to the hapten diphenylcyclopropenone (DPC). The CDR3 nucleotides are TGTGCCAGCAGCTTGCGTCCGGGGAATTCCTACAATGAGCAGTTCTTC. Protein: CASSLRPGNSYNEQFF.